The entry below describes one T cell receptor beta chain. This sample was taken from a study of identical twins. The germline gives CDR1 SGHDN, CDR2 FVKESK. This CDR3 contains 15 residues. The V gene end was trimmed by 2 bases and the J gene end by 6 bases; junction bases not matched to a gene: 6. TCRdb reanalysed the 5' RACE reads using MiXCR and keeps one entry per CDR3 protein. The top ten clones hold more than 14% of a sample with under 300,000 distinct CDR3 sequences, 6.5% of them seen once. No donor was unhealthy or non-Caucasian. These data were also reused for a study on T cells expressing NK-cell markers. That paper states: The TCR beta repertoires originated in sorted CD3+CD56+NKG2C+, CD3+CD56+NKG2C- and CD3+CD56-NKG2C+ T cells. The authors restricted sorting to alpha-beta TCR T cells with an anti-gamma-delta TCR antibody in several experiments.

J is TRBJ2-3 and V is TRBV14; TRBD1 agrees at 9 bases. The sample taken for sequencing was CD8+ T cells sorted from blood. This clonotype originated in a young woman in good health. The CDR3 DNA reads TGTGCCAGCAGCCAAACACAGGGGGCTATGGATACGCAGTATTTT. It codes for CASSQTQGAMDTQYF.